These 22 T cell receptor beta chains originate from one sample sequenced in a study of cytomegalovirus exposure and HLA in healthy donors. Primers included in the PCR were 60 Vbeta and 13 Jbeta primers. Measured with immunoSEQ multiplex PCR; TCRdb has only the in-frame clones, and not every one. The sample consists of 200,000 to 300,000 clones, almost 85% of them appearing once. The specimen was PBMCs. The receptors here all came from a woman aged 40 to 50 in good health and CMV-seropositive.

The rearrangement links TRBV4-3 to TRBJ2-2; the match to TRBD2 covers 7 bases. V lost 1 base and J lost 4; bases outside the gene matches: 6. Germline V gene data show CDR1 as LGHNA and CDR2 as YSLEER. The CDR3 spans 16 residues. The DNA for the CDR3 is TGCGCCAGCAGCCAAGTGGCGGGAGAGGGCACCGGGGAGCTGTTTTTT. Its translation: CASSQVAGEGTGELFF.

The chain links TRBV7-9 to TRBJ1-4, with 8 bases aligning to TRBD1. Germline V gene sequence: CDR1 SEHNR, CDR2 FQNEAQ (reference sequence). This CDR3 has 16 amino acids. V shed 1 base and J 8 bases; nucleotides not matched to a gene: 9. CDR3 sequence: CASSLGTGLTGEKLFF. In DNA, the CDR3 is TGTGCCAGCAGCTTAGGGACAGGGCTTACAGGGGAAAAACTGTTTTTT.

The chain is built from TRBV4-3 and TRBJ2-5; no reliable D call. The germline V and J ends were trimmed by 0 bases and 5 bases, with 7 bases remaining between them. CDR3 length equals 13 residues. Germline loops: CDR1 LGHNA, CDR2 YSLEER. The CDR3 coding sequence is TGCGCCAGCAGCCAAGATTGGCAGGAGACCCAGTACTTC. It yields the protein CASSQDWQETQYF.

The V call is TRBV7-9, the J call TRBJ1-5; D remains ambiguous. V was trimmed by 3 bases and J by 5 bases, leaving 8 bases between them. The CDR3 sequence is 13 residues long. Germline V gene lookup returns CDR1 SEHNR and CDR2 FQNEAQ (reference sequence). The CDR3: CASSFTRDQPQHF. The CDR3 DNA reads TGTGCCAGCAGCTTCACGAGGGATCAGCCCCAGCATTTT.

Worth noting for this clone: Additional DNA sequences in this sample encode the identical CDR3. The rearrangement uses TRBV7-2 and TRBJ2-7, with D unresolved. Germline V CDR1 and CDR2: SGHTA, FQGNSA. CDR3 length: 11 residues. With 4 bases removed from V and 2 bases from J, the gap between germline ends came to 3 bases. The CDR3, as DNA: TGTGCCAGCAGCTCAGCCTACGAGCAGTACTTC. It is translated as CASSSAYEQYF.

CDR3: CASSLSPEGADTQYF. CDR3 nucleotide sequence: TGTGCCAGCAGTTTATCCCCGGAAGGGGCAGATACGCAGTATTTT. The chain recombines TRBV27 with TRBJ2-3; perhaps TRBD1 as D (5 bases). In germline, CDR1 is MNHEY, CDR2 SMNVEV (reference sequence). Trimming shortened V by 0 bases and J by 4 bases, and 11 bases separated the two germline ends. The CDR3 has 15 amino acids.

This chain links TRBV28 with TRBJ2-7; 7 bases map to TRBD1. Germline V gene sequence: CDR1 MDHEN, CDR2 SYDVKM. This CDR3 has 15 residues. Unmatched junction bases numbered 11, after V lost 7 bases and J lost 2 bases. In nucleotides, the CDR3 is TGTGCCAGCACCAGTCCCGGGACAGACACCTACGAGCAGTACTTC. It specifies CASTSPGTDTYEQYF.

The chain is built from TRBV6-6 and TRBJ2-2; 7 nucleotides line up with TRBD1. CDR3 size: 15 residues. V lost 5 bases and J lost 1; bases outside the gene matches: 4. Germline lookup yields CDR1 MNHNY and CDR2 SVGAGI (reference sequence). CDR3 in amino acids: CASSATGVNTGELFF. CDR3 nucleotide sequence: TGTGCCAGCAGTGCCACAGGGGTGAACACCGGGGAGCTGTTTTTT.

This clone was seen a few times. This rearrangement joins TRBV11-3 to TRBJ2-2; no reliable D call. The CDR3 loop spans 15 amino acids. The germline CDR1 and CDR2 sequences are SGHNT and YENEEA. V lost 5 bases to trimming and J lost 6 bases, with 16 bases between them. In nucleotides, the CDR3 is TGTGCCAGCAGCCCAATGGCCTCAGCGCCCGGGGAGCTGTTTTTT. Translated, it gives CASSPMASAPGELFF.

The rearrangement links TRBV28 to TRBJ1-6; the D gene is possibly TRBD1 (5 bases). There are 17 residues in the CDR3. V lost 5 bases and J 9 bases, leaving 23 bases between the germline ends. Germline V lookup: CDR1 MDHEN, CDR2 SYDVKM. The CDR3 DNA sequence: TGTGCCAGCAGTCCCATACCACCGACAGAAAGGGGTTCACCCCTCCACTTT. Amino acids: CASSPIPPTERGSPLHF.

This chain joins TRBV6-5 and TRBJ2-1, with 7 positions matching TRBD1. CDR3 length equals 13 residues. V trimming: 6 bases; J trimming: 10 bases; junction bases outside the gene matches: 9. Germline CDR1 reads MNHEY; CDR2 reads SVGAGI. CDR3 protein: CASRLQGKGEQFF. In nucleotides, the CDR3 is TGTGCCAGCAGGCTACAGGGGAAGGGGGAGCAGTTCTTC.

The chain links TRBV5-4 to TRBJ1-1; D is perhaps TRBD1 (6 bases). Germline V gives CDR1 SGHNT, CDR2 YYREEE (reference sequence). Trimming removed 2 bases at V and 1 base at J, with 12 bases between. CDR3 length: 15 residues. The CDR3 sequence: CASSLPGGQNTEAFF. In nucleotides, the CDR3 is TGTGCCAGCAGCTTACCTGGGGGCCAGAACACTGAAGCTTTCTTT.

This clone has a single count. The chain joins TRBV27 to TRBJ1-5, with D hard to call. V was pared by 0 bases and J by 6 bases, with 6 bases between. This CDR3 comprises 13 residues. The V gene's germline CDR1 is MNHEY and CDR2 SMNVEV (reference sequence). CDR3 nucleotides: TGTGCCAGCAGTTTATCGGCCGTTCAGCCCCAGCATTTT. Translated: CASSLSAVQPQHF.

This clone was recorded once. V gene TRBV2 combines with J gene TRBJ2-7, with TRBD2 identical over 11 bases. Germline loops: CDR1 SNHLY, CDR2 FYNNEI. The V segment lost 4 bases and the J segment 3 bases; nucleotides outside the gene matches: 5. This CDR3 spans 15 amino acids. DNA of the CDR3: TGTGCCAGCAGTGTGGCTAGCGGGAGGTTCTACGAGCAGTACTTC. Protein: CASSVASGRFYEQYF.

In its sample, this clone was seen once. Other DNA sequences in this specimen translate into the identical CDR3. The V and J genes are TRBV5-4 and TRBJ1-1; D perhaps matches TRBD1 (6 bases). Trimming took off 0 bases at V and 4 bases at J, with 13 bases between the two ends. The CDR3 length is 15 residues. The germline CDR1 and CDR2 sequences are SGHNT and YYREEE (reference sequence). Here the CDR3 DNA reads TGTGCCAGCAGCTTGGGGGGGCAGGGGAGCACTGAAGCTTTCTTT. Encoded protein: CASSLGGQGSTEAFF.

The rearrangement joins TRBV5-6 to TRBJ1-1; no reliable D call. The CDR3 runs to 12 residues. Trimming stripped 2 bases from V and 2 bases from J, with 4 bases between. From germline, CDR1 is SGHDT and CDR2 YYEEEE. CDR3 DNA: TGTGCCAGCAGCTTATTAAACACTGAAGCTTTCTTT. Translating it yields CASSLLNTEAFF.

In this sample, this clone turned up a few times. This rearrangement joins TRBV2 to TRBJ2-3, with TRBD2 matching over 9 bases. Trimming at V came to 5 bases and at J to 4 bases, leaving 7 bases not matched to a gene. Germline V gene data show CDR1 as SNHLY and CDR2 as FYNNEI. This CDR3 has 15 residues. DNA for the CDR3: TGTGCCAGCAGTTCTAATAGCGGGAGCCCAGATACGCAGTATTTT. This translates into CASSSNSGSPDTQYF.

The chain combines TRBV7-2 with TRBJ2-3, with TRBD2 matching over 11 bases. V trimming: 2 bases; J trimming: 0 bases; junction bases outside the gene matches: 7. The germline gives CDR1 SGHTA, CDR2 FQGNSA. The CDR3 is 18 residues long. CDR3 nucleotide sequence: TGTGCCAGCAGCTTACGCCCGACTAGCGGGGTTAGCACAGATACGCAGTATTTT. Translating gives CASSLRPTSGVSTDTQYF.

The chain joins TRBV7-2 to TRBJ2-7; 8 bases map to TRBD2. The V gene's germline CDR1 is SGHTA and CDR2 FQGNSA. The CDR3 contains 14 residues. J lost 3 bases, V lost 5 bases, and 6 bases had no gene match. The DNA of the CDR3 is TGTGCCAGCAGCACTCAGGGACTAGGCTACGAGCAGTACTTC. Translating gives CASSTQGLGYEQYF.

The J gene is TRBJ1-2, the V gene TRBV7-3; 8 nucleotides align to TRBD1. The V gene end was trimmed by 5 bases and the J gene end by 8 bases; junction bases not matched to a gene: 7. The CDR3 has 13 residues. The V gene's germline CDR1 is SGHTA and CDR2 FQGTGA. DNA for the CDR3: TGTGCCAGCAGCCCCCGGACAGGGAAAGGCTACACCTTC. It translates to CASSPRTGKGYTF.

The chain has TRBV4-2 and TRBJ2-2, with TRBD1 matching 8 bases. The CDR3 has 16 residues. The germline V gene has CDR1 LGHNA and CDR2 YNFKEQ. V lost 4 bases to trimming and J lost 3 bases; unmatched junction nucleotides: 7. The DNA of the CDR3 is TGTGCCAGCAGCCTTGACAGGGGATCATACACCGGGGAGCTGTTTTTT. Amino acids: CASSLDRGSYTGELFF.

The CDR3 loop reads CASSRPRGTGVRNTEAFF. The DNA of the CDR3 is TGTGCCAGTAGCCGCCCAAGAGGGACAGGGGTTAGGAACACTGAAGCTTTCTTT. V and J are TRBV19 and TRBJ1-1, with TRBD1 matching 10 bases. V lost 6 bases to trimming and J lost 1 base; unmatched junction nucleotides: 14. Per germline, CDR1 LNHDA and CDR2 SQIVND (reference sequence). The CDR3 extends over 18 amino acids. Filled out from reference TRBV19 and TRBJ1-1, the complete variable domain reads DGGITQSPKYLFRKEGQNVTLSCEQNLNHDAMYWYRQDPGQGLRLIYYSQIVNDFQKGDIAEGYSVSREKKESFPLTVTSAQKNPTAFYLCASSRPRGTGVRNTEAFFGQGTRLTVV.